A selection of T cell receptor beta chains follows, all from one sample in a study of T cell repertoires in cytomegalovirus infection. Antigens of these TCRs are unknown. From the reads, TCRdb called clonotypes with MiXCR, one entry per CDR3 protein. There are some 200,000 distinct CDR3 sequences in the sample; approximately 38% occur only once, and 59% lies in the top ten. Here the sequenced sample was CD8+ T cells from cultured PBMCs, taken from culture after CMV antigen stimulation. The receptors shown here come from a human donor in good health (CMV status not recorded). Some clones in this sample may be carry-over from other donors' samples. The CDR3 runs from the conserved cysteine through the conserved F or W. The order of the fields is clone size, V gene, D gene, J gene, CDR3 DNA, CDR3 protein. The D gene is left open where the match is weak. Only some rows state a clone size, as once, few, many or a class for expanded clones.

few,TRBV28,TRBD2,TRBJ2-7,TGTGCCAGCAGTCGGAGACTAGCGGCCCACTACGAGCAGTACTTC,CASSRRLAAHYEQYF
.,TRBV7-9,TRBD2,TRBJ2-7,TGTGCCAGCAGCGCCCCTACTAGCGGACCCTCCTACGAGCAGTACTTC,CASSAPTSGPSYEQYF
.,TRBV6-5,TRBD1,TRBJ1-2,TGTGCCAGCAGGACCGGGACAGGGGACGGCTACACCTTC,CASRTGTGDGYTF
.,TRBV11-1,TRBD1,TRBJ2-7,TGTGCCAGCAGCTTAGGTCCCGGGACAGGGCCCTACGAGCAGTACTTC,CASSLGPGTGPYEQYF
.,TRBV27,TRBD2,TRBJ2-7,TGTGCCAGCAGTATCCAGGGTAGCGGGAGGCACGAGCAGTACTTC,CASSIQGSGRHEQYF
.,TRBV6-4,.,TRBJ2-4,TGTGCCAGCACCGTCCTAACCGGGTTAAGAGTGGGAGCCAAAAACATTCAGTACTTC,CASTVLTGLRVGAKNIQYF
few,TRBV7-3,.,TRBJ2-2,TGTGCCAGCAGCCCAGACGCTGGATTCGCGAACACCGGGGAGCTGTTTTTT,CASSPDAGFANTGELFF
few,TRBV6-1,.,TRBJ2-7,TGTGCCAGCAGTGATCCGGGACCCGCCTACGAGCAGTACTTC,CASSDPGPAYEQYF
.,TRBV27,TRBD1,TRBJ1-2,TGTGCCAGCAGCCAGACAGGGGTTGGCTACACCTTC,CASSQTGVGYTF
few,TRBV10-3,.,TRBJ2-7,TGTGCCATCAGTGAGTCAGGGCGCAACGAGCAGTACTTC,CAISESGRNEQYF
few,TRBV6-5,.,TRBJ1-2,TGTGCCAGCAGTTACAAGAGGGGGGATGGCTACACCTTC,CASSYKRGDGYTF
.,TRBV6-1,.,TRBJ2-4,TGTGCCAGCAGTGAAACCTTCGGGAGTCGGGTCAAAAACATTCAGTACTTC,CASSETFGSRVKNIQYF
.,TRBV7-3,TRBD1,TRBJ2-2,TGTGCCAGCAGCCTAGGGGGCTACGGCACCGGGGAGCTGTTTTTT,CASSLGGYGTGELFF
once,TRBV5-6,TRBD1,TRBJ2-7,TGTGCCAGCAGCTTGCAAATAGGGGACAGGGTTCGGCGCTACGAGCAGTACTTC,CASSLQIGDRVRRYEQYF
.,TRBV4-2,TRBD2,TRBJ2-7,TGTGCCAGCAGCCAAGATGGACCTAGCGGGAGGTCCTACGAGCAGTACTTC,CASSQDGPSGRSYEQYF
few,TRBV12-3/TRBV12-4,TRBD1,TRBJ2-7,TGTGCCAGCAGTTCTACAGGGGTGGGGGAGCAGTACTTC,CASSSTGVGEQYF
.,TRBV20-1,.,TRBJ1-5,TGCAGTGCTAGAGTAGGCGGTAGCAATCAGCCCCAGCATTTT,CSARVGGSNQPQHF
.,TRBV10-3,.,TRBJ1-4,TGTGCCATCAGTGAGTCCTTAGACAAGAATGAAAAACTGTTTTTT,CAISESLDKNEKLFF
.,TRBV2,.,TRBJ1-1,TGTGCCAGCATAGATCCGGGGATGAACACTGAAGCTTTCTTT,CASIDPGMNTEAFF
.,TRBV29-1,.,TRBJ2-3,TGCAGCGTCGCTAACATGGGGGATACGCAGTATTTT,CSVANMGDTQYF
.,TRBV2,.,TRBJ2-7,TGTGCCAGCATTCCGGGACGGAACTCCTACGAGCAGTACTTC,CASIPGRNSYEQYF
.,TRBV7-8,TRBD1,TRBJ1-1,TGTGCCAGCAGCTTAGTCCGATGGGGCAGGGGGCTGAACACTGAAGCTTTCTTT,CASSLVRWGRGLNTEAFF
.,TRBV5-1,.,TRBJ1-4,TGCGCCAGCAGCTTGGATACATATGTAGAAAAACTGTTTTTT,CASSLDTYVEKLFF
many,TRBV7-2,.,TRBJ2-4,TGTGCCAGCAGCTTAGGGGTGGGGGCCAAAAACATTCAGTACTTC,CASSLGVGAKNIQYF
few,TRBV7-2,TRBD2,TRBJ2-1,TGTGCCAGCAGCTTAGCGGGACTAGCGGGGCCCTCCAATGAGCAGTTCTTC,CASSLAGLAGPSNEQFF
.,TRBV24-1,.,TRBJ1-4,TGTGCCACCAGTTCCTGGGGGGCGACTAATGAAAAACTGTTTTTT,CATSSWGATNEKLFF
.,TRBV7-9,.,TRBJ1-1,TGTGCCAGCAGCTCCCGACAGAAGAACACTGAAGCTTTCTTT,CASSSRQKNTEAFF
once,TRBV12-3/TRBV12-4,.,TRBJ1-6,TGTGCCAGCAGTTTCAGTGTGGGGTTAAGTTCACCCCTCCACTTT,CASSFSVGLSSPLHF
.,TRBV20-1,TRBD1,TRBJ2-3,TGCAGTGCTAGAACACTTATGCAGGGGGTTGGCACAGATACGCAGTATTTT,CSARTLMQGVGTDTQYF
.,TRBV11-2,.,TRBJ1-1,TGTGCCAGCAGCCATCCTTTAGGGCAAGAGCGTCTTGAAGCTTTCTTT,CASSHPLGQERLEAFF
few,TRBV10-3,.,TRBJ2-1,TGTGCCATCAGTGAACCCACCCATGAGCAGTTCTTC,CAISEPTHEQFF
.,TRBV11-2,TRBD2,TRBJ2-5,TGTGCCAGCAGCTCGGGACTAGGGCAAGAGACCCAGTACTTC,CASSSGLGQETQYF
.,TRBV25-1,.,TRBJ1-2,TGTGCCAGCAGTGATTTCAGGGAAGATGGCTACACCTTC,CASSDFREDGYTF
many,TRBV10-3,TRBD1,TRBJ2-2,TGTGCCACCTCCTTCCCGCGACAGGGTTCGAACACCGGGGAGCTGTTTTTT,CATSFPRQGSNTGELFF
.,TRBV27,.,TRBJ1-2,TGTGCCAGCCGCCGTGGGGTTAGGGGCTATGGCTACACCTTC,CASRRGVRGYGYTF
.,TRBV7-6,.,TRBJ1-5,TGTGCCAGCAGCTTTACCCTCCGGGACGGTAATCAGCCCCAGCATTTT,CASSFTLRDGNQPQHF
few,TRBV7-9,TRBD2,TRBJ2-2,TGTGCCAGCGGGCTGAGGACTAGCGTTACCGGGGAGCTGTTTTTT,CASGLRTSVTGELFF
few,TRBV29-1,.,TRBJ2-7,TGCAGCGTTGAAGATAAGAACGAGCAGTACTTC,CSVEDKNEQYF
few,TRBV4-2,.,TRBJ2-5,TGTGCCAGCAGCCAAGATCTTCTCGGAGAGACCCAGTACTTC,CASSQDLLGETQYF
few,TRBV20-1,.,TRBJ2-7,TGCAGTGCTAGAGGAAGGAGTTCCTACGAGCAGTACTTC,CSARGRSSYEQYF
.,TRBV7-4,TRBD2,TRBJ2-1,TGTGCCAGCCCGGCGGGAGGGCCCGCTGAGCAGTTCTTC,CASPAGGPAEQFF
.,TRBV28,.,TRBJ1-5,TGTGCCGTCGTTGACGGGCAGTATAGCAATCAGCCCCAGCATTTT,CAVVDGQYSNQPQHF
.,TRBV7-8,.,TRBJ1-5,TGTGCCAGCAGCTTAGACCTAACCCTATATCTCAATCAGCCCCAGCATTTT,CASSLDLTLYLNQPQHF
few,TRBV5-4,.,TRBJ2-7,TGTGCCAGCAGCTTGGTGGGCGAGCAGTACTTC,CASSLVGEQYF
.,TRBV7-9,.,TRBJ2-7,TGTGCCAGCAGCCCAGGTGGGGACTCCAGCTCCTACGAGCAGTACTTC,CASSPGGDSSSYEQYF
.,TRBV28,.,TRBJ2-7,TGTGCCAGCAGAAGGGGGGGGCAGGGTGGGGACGAGCAGTACTTC,CASRRGGQGGDEQYF
many,TRBV7-4,.,TRBJ2-1,TGTGCCAGCAGCTTAGTTTCCACCCATGAGCAGTTCTTC,CASSLVSTHEQFF
.,TRBV10-3,.,TRBJ2-5,TGTGCCATCAGTGACCCAGACTACAAAGAGACCCAGTACTTC,CAISDPDYKETQYF
few,TRBV12-3/TRBV12-4,.,TRBJ2-1,TGTGCCAGCAGTTTAGGCCTAGAGGGGCATGAGCAGTTCTTC,CASSLGLEGHEQFF
.,TRBV4-2,TRBD2,TRBJ2-5,TGTGCCAGCAGCCCTGGGACTAGCGGGATAGAGAAGGAGACCCAGTACTTC,CASSPGTSGIEKETQYF
.,TRBV20-1,.,TRBJ2-3,TGCAGTGCTCGAAGACAGGGAGGGGATACGCAGTATTTT,CSARRQGGDTQYF
few,TRBV7-8,TRBD1,TRBJ2-2,TGTGCCAGCAGGACGACAGGGGGCGTCGGCGGGGAGCTGTTTTTT,CASRTTGGVGGELFF
few,TRBV7-9,TRBD1,TRBJ2-7,TGTGCCAGCAGTCCCGGGACAGGGATAAACGAGCAGTACTTC,CASSPGTGINEQYF
.,TRBV28,TRBD2,TRBJ2-5,TGTGCCAGCAGTTTAGGGACTACTCGAGAGACCCAGTACTTC,CASSLGTTRETQYF